The rows below give T cell receptor beta chains drawn from one sample of a study of cytomegalovirus exposure and HLA in healthy donors. Profiled with immunoSEQ multiplex PCR; TCRdb holds only in-frame clones, not every one. The repertoire holds 110,000 to 150,000 clones, with roughly 80% as singletons. Sequenced sample: PBMCs. Receptor source: a woman aged 40-49 years in good health and CMV-seropositive. Each CDR3 is given with its conserved first and last residue. The D gene is left open where the match is weak. The size field is filled for only some rows; it gives once, few, many or a size class.

j_gene	d_gene	abundance	v_gene	CDR3nt	CDR3aa
TRBJ2-3	TRBD2	-	TRBV7-9	TGTGCCAGCAGCTTAGCTAGCGGGAGTGGTGATACGCAGTATTTT	CASSLASGSGDTQYF
TRBJ2-7	TRBD2	-	TRBV28	TGTGCCAGCAGTATCGCTAGCGGGGACTTCTACGAGCAGTACTTC	CASSIASGDFYEQYF
TRBJ2-5	TRBD2	-	TRBV14	TGTGCCAGCAGCCAAGGTAGCGGGAGGACCCAAGAGACCCAGTACTTC	CASSQGSGRTQETQYF
TRBJ1-1	-	-	TRBV6-5	TGTGCCAGCAGTTACGGGGCGGGGACTGAAGCTTTCTTT	CASSYGAGTEAFF
TRBJ2-1	TRBD2	-	TRBV6-5	TGTGCCAGCAGCCAACGCGGGAGCTCCTACAATGAGCAGTTCTTC	CASSQRGSSYNEQFF
TRBJ1-2	-	-	TRBV27	TGTGCCAGCAGCCTCCGGGGAAACTATGGCTACACCTTC	CASSLRGNYGYTF
TRBJ2-7	TRBD2	-	TRBV2	TGTGCCAGCAGTGAAGAGGGACTAGCGTCGCACGAGCAGTACTTC	CASSEEGLASHEQYF
TRBJ2-2	TRBD1	-	TRBV18	TGTGCCAGCTCCCACCCCGGGACAGGGGGCCCCGGGGAGCTGTTTTTT	CASSHPGTGGPGELFF
TRBJ2-1	TRBD2	-	TRBV10-3	TGTGCCACCACCCCAACTAGCGGGAGCGGGAATGAGCAGTTCTTC	CATTPTSGSGNEQFF
TRBJ2-1	TRBD2	-	TRBV7-8	TGTGCCAGCAGCCTCGGGACTAGCGGGATAAATGAGCAGTTCTTC	CASSLGTSGINEQFF
TRBJ2-3	TRBD2	-	TRBV19	TGTGCCAGTAGGAAGCGGGGAGTAACAGATACGCAGTATTTT	CASRKRGVTDTQYF
TRBJ2-1	TRBD2	once	TRBV6-5	TGTGCCAGCAATATACTAGCGGGGGGGTACAATGAGCAGTTCTTC	CASNILAGGYNEQFF
TRBJ2-1	TRBD2	-	TRBV2	TGTGCCAGCAGTGAATATCTCGGGACTAGCGCCGACAATGAGCAGTTCTTC	CASSEYLGTSADNEQFF
TRBJ2-7	-	-	TRBV5-1	TGCGCCAGCAGCCCTGGGGCGGGAACCTTCTACGAGCAGTACTTC	CASSPGAGTFYEQYF
TRBJ2-1	TRBD1	-	TRBV7-9	TGTGCCAGCAGATTCCCGGGACAGGGGTATGAGCAGTTCTTC	CASRFPGQGYEQFF
TRBJ2-1	TRBD2	few	TRBV2	TGTGCCAGCAGTGAAGGACAGGGGGGACTAGCGGGAGGCAATGAGCAGTTCTTC	CASSEGQGGLAGGNEQFF
TRBJ1-2	TRBD1	-	TRBV18	TGTGCCAGCTCACCGCCTAACAGGGGACATAACTATGGCTACACCTTC	CASSPPNRGHNYGYTF
TRBJ1-5	TRBD1	-	TRBV6-5	TGTGCCAGCAGTGAAGGACAGGGCTGGCAGCCCCAGCATTTT	CASSEGQGWQPQHF
TRBJ1-4	TRBD1	-	TRBV30	TGTGCCTGGGATAGGACAGGGGGCCCTGAAAAACTGTTTTTT	CAWDRTGGPEKLFF
TRBJ2-1	TRBD2	-	TRBV5-6	TGTGCCAGCACCCTCTGGCCGGGACTAGGTTCCCATGAGCAGTTCTTC	CASTLWPGLGSHEQFF
TRBJ1-5	TRBD1	-	TRBV18	TGTGCCAGCTCACTTCGATCAGGGGGCTCCTTAAATCAGCCCCAGCATTTT	CASSLRSGGSLNQPQHF
TRBJ1-4	-	-	TRBV11-2	TGTGCCAGCAGCTTAGGAGACACGCCAACTCGGGGAAAACTGTTTTTT	CASSLGDTPTRGKLFF
TRBJ2-1	TRBD2	-	TRBV9	TGTGCCAGCAGCGTATTTAGCGGGAGCTCAGATGAGCAGTTCTTC	CASSVFSGSSDEQFF